The rows below give T cell receptor beta chains drawn from one sample of a study of T cell responses to AZD1222 COVID-19 vaccine. Assay used: immunoSEQ multiplex PCR; TCRdb lists only in-frame clones, some missing. This table holds about 120,000 clones, 90% found once. The source was peripheral blood, collected 28 days after the second dose of the MenACWY control vaccine. The receptors come from an adult who received the MenACWY meningococcal vaccine as a control. Each CDR3 is given with its conserved first and last residue. A D gene is named only where the DNA matches it firmly. Size tells how often a clone was seen (once, few, many) or the class of an expanded clone, and some rows leave it out.

size,V,J,D,CDR3,DNA
once,TRBV5-1,TRBJ1-4,.,CASSFSDSTNEKLFF,TGCGCCAGCAGCTTTTCGGACTCAACTAATGAAAAACTGTTTTTT
.,TRBV5-1,TRBJ2-1,TRBD1,CASSLGTGQVEQFF,TGCGCCAGCAGCTTGGGGACAGGGCAAGTTGAGCAGTTCTTC
.,TRBV7-2,TRBJ1-6,TRBD1,CASSLDGTGNSPLHF,TGTGCCAGCAGCTTAGATGGGACAGGGAATTCACCCCTCCACTTT
.,TRBV7-9,TRBJ2-3,.,CASSLTRGEDTQYF,TGTGCCAGCAGCTTAACCAGGGGCGAAGATACGCAGTATTTT
.,TRBV7-6,TRBJ2-2,.,CASSLRRAGELFF,TGTGCCAGCAGCTTAAGAAGGGCCGGGGAGCTGTTTTTT
.,TRBV27,TRBJ1-5,.,CASSLLRGQPQHF,TGTGCCAGCAGTTTATTGAGGGGTCAGCCCCAGCATTTT
.,TRBV5-1,TRBJ1-1,.,CASSLGGARGTEAFF,TGCGCCAGCAGCTTGGGCGGGGCGAGGGGCACTGAAGCTTTCTTT
.,TRBV13,TRBJ2-2,TRBD1,CASSLGQGITGELFF,TGTGCCAGCAGCTTAGGACAGGGGATAACCGGGGAGCTGTTTTTT
.,TRBV7-2,TRBJ1-2,.,CASSSRTVSAGGYTF,TGTGCCAGCAGCTCCCGGACAGTTTCTGCAGGAGGCTACACCTTC
.,TRBV29-1,TRBJ2-1,TRBD1,CSVGPTGKGTYNEQFF,TGCAGCGTTGGCCCGACAGGGAAAGGGACCTACAATGAGCAGTTCTTC
.,TRBV11-2,TRBJ2-1,.,CASSLSGGPWDNEQFF,TGTGCCAGCAGCCTATCGGGGGGCCCCTGGGACAATGAGCAGTTCTTC
.,TRBV29-1,TRBJ1-2,.,CSVVVRGFNYGYTF,TGCAGCGTTGTGGTTAGAGGGTTTAACTATGGCTACACCTTC
.,TRBV24-1,TRBJ1-3,.,CATSDLGNTIYF,TGTGCCACCAGTGATCTCGGAAACACCATATATTTT
.,TRBV29-1,TRBJ1-3,.,CSVEGRPGNTIYF,TGCAGCGTTGAGGGGCGCCCTGGAAACACCATATATTTT
.,TRBV23-1,TRBJ1-2,.,CARLVFRRPNYGYTF,TGCGCCAGACTAGTTTTTAGGAGGCCTAACTATGGCTACACCTTC
.,TRBV2,TRBJ2-5,TRBD2,CASTTPRAGEETQYF,TGTGCCAGCACGACGCCCAGAGCGGGAGAGGAGACCCAGTACTTC
once,TRBV2,TRBJ2-3,.,CASTARPLSTDTQYF,TGTGCCAGCACCGCACGTCCCCTCTCCACAGATACGCAGTATTTT
.,TRBV19,TRBJ2-5,.,CASSISPAQETQYF,TGTGCCAGTAGTATATCCCCCGCACAAGAGACCCAGTACTTC
.,TRBV10-2,TRBJ2-6,.,CASSEPGGANVLTF,TGCGCCAGCAGTGAACCGGGAGGGGCCAACGTCCTGACTTTC
.,TRBV2,TRBJ2-5,TRBD1,CASSDHRGHQETQYF,TGTGCCAGCAGTGACCACAGGGGTCATCAAGAGACCCAGTACTTC
.,TRBV24-1,TRBJ2-3,.,CATSRGRPGTDTQYF,TGTGCCACCAGTAGGGGTCGACCCGGCACAGATACGCAGTATTTT
.,TRBV10-3,TRBJ1-2,.,CAISNPTENYGYTF,TGTGCCATCAGTAACCCAACAGAGAACTATGGCTACACCTTC
.,TRBV6-4,TRBJ2-7,.,CASSGRVSYEQYF,TGTGCCAGCAGTGGGCGGGTTTCCTACGAGCAGTACTTC
.,TRBV6-6,TRBJ2-3,TRBD2,CATAVLSASGTDTQYF,TGTGCGACAGCAGTTCTTTCGGCTAGCGGGACAGATACGCAGTATTTT
.,TRBV28,TRBJ1-2,TRBD1,CASRRSGTGGYGYTF,TGTGCCAGCAGGCGCTCGGGGACAGGGGGCTATGGCTACACCTTC
.,TRBV2,TRBJ2-5,TRBD2,CASRAGLNKETQYF,TGTGCCAGCAGAGCGGGGTTGAACAAAGAGACCCAGTACTTC
.,TRBV5-6,TRBJ2-5,TRBD2,CASRLAGQETQYF,TGTGCCAGCAGACTAGCGGGGCAAGAGACCCAGTACTTC
.,TRBV19,TRBJ1-3,.,CASSPGLRSGNTIYF,TGTGCCAGTTCTCCGGGCCTCAGATCTGGAAACACCATATATTTT
.,TRBV5-1,TRBJ2-1,TRBD2,CASSLAGEGFTDNEQFF,TGCGCCAGCAGCTTGGCGGGGGAGGGCTTTACGGACAATGAGCAGTTCTTC
once,TRBV6-5,TRBJ1-3,.,CASSYSLAAPGNTIYF,TGTGCCAGCAGTTACTCTCTAGCGGCCCCTGGAAACACCATATATTTT
.,TRBV2,TRBJ2-1,TRBD2,CASSEEASGIVYNEQFF,TGTGCCAGCAGTGAAGAGGCTAGCGGTATTGTTTACAATGAGCAGTTCTTC
once,TRBV19,TRBJ1-2,TRBD1,CATLRRDRGFYGYTF,TGTGCCACCCTGCGCCGGGACAGGGGGTTTTATGGCTACACCTTC
.,TRBV28,TRBJ1-2,TRBD1,CASSLVQGVYGYTF,TGTGCCAGCAGTTTAGTCCAGGGGGTGTATGGCTACACCTTC
.,TRBV3-1/TRBV3-2,TRBJ2-2,.,CASSPRELGGELFF,TGTGCCAGCAGCCCTCGGGAGTTGGGCGGGGAGCTGTTTTTT
.,TRBV9,TRBJ2-7,TRBD1,CASSLGTGFYEQYF,TGTGCCAGCAGCTTGGGGACAGGGTTCTACGAGCAGTACTTC
few,TRBV29-1,TRBJ2-5,.,CSVESVWSQETQYF,TGCAGCGTTGAAAGTGTGTGGTCCCAAGAGACCCAGTACTTC
.,TRBV10-1,TRBJ1-5,.,CASSEIISGIYSNQPQHF,TGCGCCAGCAGTGAGATAATAAGTGGGATCTATAGCAATCAGCCCCAGCATTTT
.,TRBV28,TRBJ1-2,TRBD1,CASRPRDRGNYGYTF,TGTGCCAGCAGACCCCGGGACAGGGGTAACTATGGCTACACCTTC
.,TRBV5-4,TRBJ1-1,.,CASSLMLGGPEAFF,TGTGCCAGCAGCTTGATGTTGGGGGGTCCTGAAGCTTTCTTT
.,TRBV19,TRBJ2-1,.,CASSIDSGTHSYNEQFF,TGTGCCAGTAGTATAGATTCCGGGACACATTCTTACAATGAGCAGTTCTTC
.,TRBV11-2,TRBJ1-1,TRBD1,CASSLDLTGGLSRAFF,TGTGCCAGCAGCTTAGATTTGACAGGGGGCTTGAGTAGGGCTTTCTTT
.,TRBV27,TRBJ1-1,TRBD1,CASRKQGAGLKTEAFF,TGTGCCAGCAGGAAACAGGGGGCGGGCTTAAAAACTGAAGCTTTCTTT
.,TRBV29-1,TRBJ2-7,TRBD1,CSATGQGPYEQYF,TGCAGCGCTACGGGACAGGGGCCCTACGAGCAGTACTTC
.,TRBV29-1,TRBJ1-2,.,CSVESNYGYTF,TGCAGCGTTGAAAGTAACTATGGCTACACCTTC
.,TRBV9,TRBJ1-1,.,CASSSFQVPEAFF,TGTGCCAGCAGCTCCTTCCAGGTTCCTGAAGCTTTCTTT
.,TRBV3-1/TRBV3-2,TRBJ2-6,.,CASSLLGSANVLTF,TGTGCCAGCAGCCTTCTAGGAAGTGCCAACGTCCTGACTTTC
.,TRBV10-2,TRBJ1-5,.,CASSLDSSNQPQHF,TGCGCCAGCAGTTTGGACAGTAGCAATCAGCCCCAGCATTTT
.,TRBV4-3,TRBJ1-1,.,CASSQDYFLVEGEAFF,TGCGCCAGCAGCCAAGATTATTTTTTGGTAGAGGGTGAAGCTTTCTTT
.,TRBV20-1,TRBJ1-6,.,CSASGGWSGTYSSPLHF,TGCAGTGCTAGTGGGGGGTGGTCCGGGACTTATAGTTCACCCCTCCACTTT
.,TRBV6-6,TRBJ1-1,.,CASSYDRTFMNTEAFF,TGTGCCAGCAGTTACGACAGAACCTTCATGAACACTGAAGCTTTCTTT
.,TRBV11-2,TRBJ1-6,TRBD1,CASSSPTGASVPLHF,TGTGCCAGCAGTTCTCCGACAGGGGCGAGCGTTCCCCTCCACTTT
.,TRBV27,TRBJ2-7,TRBD1,CASKPGQGNSYEQYF,TGTGCCAGCAAACCGGGACAGGGTAACTCCTACGAGCAGTACTTC
.,TRBV7-2,TRBJ2-3,.,CASSLQTSTDTQYF,TGTGCCAGCAGCTTACAGACTAGCACAGATACGCAGTATTTT
.,TRBV6-5,TRBJ2-1,.,CASRGDSIGNEQFF,TGTGCCAGCAGGGGAGATTCTATTGGAAATGAGCAGTTCTTC
.,TRBV3-1/TRBV3-2,TRBJ2-5,TRBD2,CASSHPLAGNQETQYF,TGTGCCAGCAGCCATCCACTAGCGGGGAACCAAGAGACCCAGTACTTC
.,TRBV11-2,TRBJ2-5,.,CASSLSGGSETQYF,TGTGCCAGCAGCTTATCGGGGGGCAGTGAGACCCAGTACTTC
.,TRBV6-5,TRBJ1-6,.,CASSYGESGSPLHF,TGTGCCAGCAGTTACGGGGAAAGTGGATCACCCCTCCACTTT